Listed below are T cell receptor beta chains from one sample, sequenced in a study of identical twins. Via MiXCR, TCRdb re-called the 5' RACE reads, giving one row per CDR3 protein. The sample lists around 240,000 distinct CDR3 sequences, under 12% occurring once. The sequenced sample consisted of memory T cells sorted from blood. The origin of the receptors is a man between 50 and 59 years old in good health. CDR3s include the opening cysteine and the closing phenylalanine or tryptophan. A D gene is named only where the DNA matches it firmly. Size is stated for part of the rows, as once, few or many counts, or as a class when the clone is expanded.

V	D	J	size	DNA	CDR3
TRBV10-2	TRBD1	TRBJ1-2	few	TGCGCCAGCAGTGCAGGGGGCTATGGCTACACCTTC	CASSAGGYGYTF
TRBV5-1	-	TRBJ1-1	many	TGCGCCAGCAGCTTCGGGGGGAGGACTGAAGCTTTCTTT	CASSFGGRTEAFF
TRBV19	-	TRBJ1-1	many	TGTGCCAGTAGTATGAGGGAACAGAACACTGAAGCTTTCTTT	CASSMREQNTEAFF
TRBV28	-	TRBJ1-2	-	TGTGCCAGCAGTTTATGGCGGGACATTACTACTAACTATGGCTACACCTTC	CASSLWRDITTNYGYTF
TRBV7-2	TRBD2	TRBJ2-3	many	TGTGCCAGCAGCTTATTTAGCGGGAGTCTGGCAGATACGCAGTATTTT	CASSLFSGSLADTQYF
TRBV3-1	-	TRBJ2-1	many	TGTGCCAGCAGCCAAGGGTTCAGGACGAACTACAATGAGCAGTTCTTC	CASSQGFRTNYNEQFF
TRBV29-1	TRBD2	TRBJ2-5	many	TGCAGCGTCATAACTAGCGGAGAGACCCAGTACTTC	CSVITSGETQYF
TRBV5-1	-	TRBJ1-1	few	TGCGCCAGCAGCCCCGGGACATCGAACACTGAAGCTTTCTTT	CASSPGTSNTEAFF
TRBV2	-	TRBJ2-3	many	TGTGCCAGCAGTCCACCCACCGGGACGCGCACAGATACGCAGTATTTT	CASSPPTGTRTDTQYF
TRBV5-5	-	TRBJ2-7	many	TGTGCCAGCAGTCCTCAGGGTTTATGGGAGCAGTACTTC	CASSPQGLWEQYF
TRBV7-2	TRBD1	TRBJ1-2	-	TGTGCCAGCAGCTTAGGAGGGGGCGCGCCAGGCTACACCTTC	CASSLGGGAPGYTF
TRBV12-3/TRBV12-4	TRBD2	TRBJ2-1	-	TGTGCCAGCCGACTCCGGGGACTAGCGGGAGGAGGGGGTAACAATGAGCAGTTCTTC	CASRLRGLAGGGGNNEQFF
TRBV9	TRBD1	TRBJ2-2	few	TGTGCCAGCAGCGTAGCTACAGGGGAAACCGGGGAGCTGTTTTTT	CASSVATGETGELFF
TRBV5-4	-	TRBJ2-5	few	TGTGCCAGCAGCTTGGTGGGGGTGGAGACCCAGTACTTC	CASSLVGVETQYF
TRBV7-2	-	TRBJ2-3	-	TGTGCCAGCAGCTTAGGTTTGGGGCATAGCACAGATACGCAGTATTTT	CASSLGLGHSTDTQYF
TRBV5-6	TRBD1	TRBJ1-3	many	TGTGCCAGCAGCCCGACAGGGGCCGTCGGTGGAAACACCATATATTTT	CASSPTGAVGGNTIYF
TRBV5-1	TRBD1	TRBJ1-1	many	TGCGCCAGCAGCTCGGGGAACAGGGGCACTGAAGCTTTCTTT	CASSSGNRGTEAFF
TRBV5-1	TRBD2	TRBJ2-1	-	TGCGCCAGCAGCTTGGTTACTAGCGGGGGGCTCGGGAATGAGCAGTTCTTC	CASSLVTSGGLGNEQFF
TRBV7-2	TRBD1	TRBJ1-2	few	TGTGCCAGCGGGACAGACACCCACTATGGCTACACCTTC	CASGTDTHYGYTF
TRBV28	TRBD2	TRBJ2-1	many	TGTGCCAGCAGTTTATTTAAGACTAGCGGACCACTGAGCTCCTACAATGAGCAGTTCTTC	CASSLFKTSGPLSSYNEQFF
TRBV28	TRBD2	TRBJ2-1	many	TGTGCCAGCAGCAGATTAGCGGGGGGGCTGTCAAATGAGCAGTTCTTC	CASSRLAGGLSNEQFF
TRBV5-1	-	TRBJ1-1	many	TGCGCCAGCAGGCCGGAAATGAGGACTGAAGCTTTCTTT	CASRPEMRTEAFF
TRBV7-2	-	TRBJ2-2	few	TGTGCCAGCAGCTGGGCCCGAGCGGGTTCAGGCACCGGGGAGCTGTTTTTT	CASSWARAGSGTGELFF
TRBV29-1	-	TRBJ2-2	few	TGCAGCGTTTCTTCCGGCACGTCGAACACCGGGGAGCTGTTTTTT	CSVSSGTSNTGELFF
TRBV11-2	-	TRBJ2-1	many	TGTGCCAGCAGCTTAGTCAGCCCCGGGGGACCAAGCTCCTACAATGAGCAGTTCTTC	CASSLVSPGGPSSYNEQFF
TRBV2	-	TRBJ2-7	-	TGTGCCAGCAGCCGGACGGAACGACCCACCGAGCAGTACTTC	CASSRTERPTEQYF
TRBV19	-	TRBJ2-5	few	TGTGCCAGTAGTATGGGGGCGGGTCGCGGGACCCAGTACTTC	CASSMGAGRGTQYF
TRBV18	-	TRBJ2-7	few	TGTGCCAGCTCACCACAGGGTCTAGACGAGCAGTACTTC	CASSPQGLDEQYF